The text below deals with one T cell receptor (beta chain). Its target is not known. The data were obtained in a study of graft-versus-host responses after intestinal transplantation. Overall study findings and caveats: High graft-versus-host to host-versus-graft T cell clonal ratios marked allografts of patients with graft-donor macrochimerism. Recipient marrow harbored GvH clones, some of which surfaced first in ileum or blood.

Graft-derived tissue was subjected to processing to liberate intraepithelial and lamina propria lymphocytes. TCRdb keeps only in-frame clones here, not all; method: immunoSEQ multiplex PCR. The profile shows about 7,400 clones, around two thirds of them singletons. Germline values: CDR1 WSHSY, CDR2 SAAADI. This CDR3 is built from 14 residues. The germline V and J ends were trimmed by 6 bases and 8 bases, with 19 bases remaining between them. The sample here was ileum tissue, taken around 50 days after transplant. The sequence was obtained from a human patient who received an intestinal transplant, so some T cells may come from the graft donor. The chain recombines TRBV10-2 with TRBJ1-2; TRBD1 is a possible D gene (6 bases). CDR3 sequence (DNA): TGCGCCAGCAGCATAAATGGACAGTCGGTCGGCTACACCTTC. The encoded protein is CASSINGQSVGYTF.